The 18 T cell receptor beta chains presented below share a single source sample, sequenced in a study of OX40 agonist ivuxolimab in advanced cancers. Using immunoSEQ multiplex PCR, the repertoire was profiled, and TCRdb retains in-frame clones only, with some absent. In the table there are tens of thousands of clones, approximately 95% of which are singletons. Sequencing was performed on CD4+ or CD8+ T cells sorted from blood, taken in a trial of the OX40 agonist ivuxolimab. These receptors were obtained from an adult with an advanced solid tumor such as melanoma, head and neck, liver or kidney cancer.

The chain carries TRBV10-2 and TRBJ1-1; no definite D call. V lost 8 bases and J lost 2, with 12 bases in between. Per the germline V gene, CDR1 is WSHSY and CDR2 is SAAADI. The CDR3 extends over 13 amino acids. DNA of the CDR3: TGCGCCAGCCTTTTTCAGGCAAACACTGAAGCTTTCTTT. It yields the protein CASLFQANTEAFF.

The chain recombines TRBV15 with TRBJ2-1; D may match TRBD1 or TRBD2 (5 bases each). V was pared by 5 bases and J by 6 bases, with 14 bases between. Germline assignment: CDR1 LNHNV and CDR2 YYDKDF (reference sequence). This CDR3 spans 14 amino acids. The CDR3 loop is CATSQSGATNEQFF. DNA for the CDR3: TGTGCCACCAGCCAATCCGGGGCCACCAATGAGCAGTTCTTC.

The gene calls are TRBV5-5 and TRBJ1-1; tentatively, D is TRBD1 (5 bases). Germline CDR1 reads SGHKS; CDR2 reads YYEKEE (reference sequence). The V end was cut by 0 bases, the J end by 0 bases, with 9 bases between. CDR3 length equals 15 residues. The CDR3 spells CASSLVRGLNTEAFF. In DNA form, the CDR3 reads TGTGCCAGCAGCTTGGTACGGGGCTTGAACACTGAAGCTTTCTTT. The full variable domain, with the rest looked up from reference TRBV5-5 and TRBJ1-1, is DAGVTQSPTHLIKTRGQQVTLRCSPISGHKSVSWYQQVLGQGPQFIFQYYEKEERGRGNFPDRFSARQFPNYSSELNVNALLLGDSALYLCASSLVRGLNTEAFFGQGTRLTVV.

The chain joins TRBV7-6 to TRBJ2-3; 12 nucleotides line up with TRBD2. The ends lost 3 bases at V and 4 bases at J; junction bases unmatched: 8. Looked up from germline, CDR1 is SGHVS and CDR2 is FNYEAQ. This CDR3 is built from 17 residues. CDR3: CASSLIPTSGRSDTQYF. As DNA, the CDR3 is TGTGCCAGCAGCTTGATTCCGACTAGCGGGAGATCAGATACGCAGTATTTT.

This chain links TRBV19 with TRBJ1-2; D ambiguous. Germline V lookup: CDR1 LNHDA, CDR2 SQIVND (reference sequence). V was trimmed by 1 base and J by 3 bases, leaving 12 bases between them. This CDR3 has 15 amino acids. The CDR3 nucleotides are TGTGCCAGTAGTATAGCCGCGGGGTATTACTATGGCTACACCTTC. Translating it yields CASSIAAGYYYGYTF.

The chain combines TRBV7-3 with TRBJ1-4, with D maybe TRBD1 (5 bases). This CDR3 is built from 15 residues. The germline V and J ends were trimmed by 5 bases and 7 bases, with 17 bases remaining between them. CDR1 is SGHTA, CDR2 FQGTGA, per germline. The chain's CDR3 is CASSPHGGLGEKLFF. The CDR3, as DNA: TGTGCCAGCAGCCCTCACGGGGGGTTGGGTGAAAAACTGTTTTTT.

This clone was counted once. V gene TRBV6-6 combines with J gene TRBJ2-7; D might be TRBD1 or TRBD2, each matching 5 bases. The length of the CDR3 is 12 residues. The germline CDR1 and CDR2 sequences are MNHNY and SVGAGI (reference sequence). The ends were cut back, 2 bases at V and 6 bases at J, with 8 bases in the middle. CDR3 nucleotides: TGTGCCAGCAGTTACCGAGGGGCCGAGCAGTACTTC. Translated: CASSYRGAEQYF.

This chain uses TRBV4-3 with TRBJ1-5; D is uncertain. Germline CDR1 LGHNA, CDR2 YSLEER. V was trimmed by 0 bases and J by 4 bases, leaving 16 bases between them. This CDR3 is 17 amino acids long. In nucleotides, the CDR3 is TGCGCCAGCAGCCAAGACGTCGATTTTGGGGAGAATCAGCCCCAGCATTTT. Encoded protein: CASSQDVDFGENQPQHF.

The CDR3, as DNA: TGTGCCAGCAGCCCTGAGGTGGGACTAGCGGCCAATGAGCAGTTCTTC. As protein: CASSPEVGLAANEQFF. V is TRBV9 and J is TRBJ2-1, with 11 bases that match TRBD2. Germline CDR1 and CDR2: SGDLS and YYNGEE. V was clipped by 4 bases and J by 6 bases; unmatched bases: 9. The CDR3 consists of 16 residues. The full variable domain, with the rest looked up from reference TRBV9 and TRBJ2-1, is DSGVTQTPKHLITATGQRVTLRCSPRSGDLSVYWYQQSLDQGLQFLIQYYNGEERAKGNILERFSAQQFPDLHSELNLSSLELGDSALYFCASSPEVGLAANEQFFGPGTRLTVL.

The V gene is TRBV6-6, the J gene TRBJ1-2, with TRBD1 as a possible D gene (6 bases). In germline, CDR1 is MNHNY, CDR2 SVGAGI (reference sequence). This CDR3 has 15 amino acids. The ends were cut back, 3 bases at V and 5 bases at J, with 16 bases in the middle. The CDR3 reads CASSYVLKGGYGYTF. The CDR3 nucleotides are TGTGCCAGCAGTTATGTCCTTAAAGGGGGATATGGCTACACCTTC.

The chain carries TRBV7-6 and TRBJ2-7; TRBD2 is a possible D gene (6 bases). The CDR3 sequence is 14 residues long. Deletions cut 3 bases from V and 3 bases from J, with 12 bases between. Germline V gene data show CDR1 as SGHVS and CDR2 as FNYEAQ. In DNA, the CDR3 is TGTGCCAGCAGCTTTAAGCGGGCGGGCTACGAGCAGTACTTC. Its translation: CASSFKRAGYEQYF. The full variable domain, rest sourced from reference TRBV7-6 and TRBJ2-7, is GAGVSQSPRYKVTKRGQDVALRCDPISGHVSLYWYRQALGQGPEFLTYFNYEAQQDKSGLPNDRFSAERPEGSISTLTIQRTEQRDSAMYRCASSFKRAGYEQYFGPGTRLTVT.

The chain uses TRBV7-6 and TRBJ1-4; possible D gene TRBD1, 6 bases. The ends were cut back, 2 bases at V and 7 bases at J, with 14 bases in the middle. There are 15 residues in the CDR3. The germline CDR1 and CDR2 sequences are SGHVS and FNYEAQ. This CDR3 reads CASSLSSGVSEKLFF. DNA of the CDR3: TGTGCCAGCAGCTTAAGTTCAGGGGTTAGTGAAAAACTGTTTTTT.

This clone showed up just once. The gene calls are TRBV29-1 and TRBJ2-7; tentatively, D is TRBD1 (5 bases). The CDR3 contains 11 residues. Germline assignment: CDR1 SQVTM and CDR2 ANQGSEA. The V end lost 7 bases, the J end lost 0 bases, and 7 bases lay between the germline ends. CDR3 amino acids: CSARVSYEQYF. In DNA, the CDR3 is TGCAGCGCCAGGGTCTCCTACGAGCAGTACTTC.

V gene TRBV6-5 combines with J gene TRBJ2-7, with no clear D. The V and J ends lost 0 bases and 4 bases respectively, with 7 bases between them. CDR1 is MNHEY and CDR2 is SVGAGI in the germline V gene. The CDR3 contains 13 residues. This CDR3 is CASSYSLMYEQYF. CDR3 in DNA: TGTGCCAGCAGTTACTCCCTTATGTACGAGCAGTACTTC.

The rearrangement uses TRBV5-4 and TRBJ2-7, with 11 nucleotides matching TRBD2. The V segment lost 3 bases and the J segment 0 bases; nucleotides outside the gene matches: 5. The CDR3 runs 16 residues. The V gene's germline CDR1 is SGHNT and CDR2 YYREEE (reference sequence). CDR3 sequence reads: CASSSDLAGGSYEQYF. The CDR3 region has the DNA TGTGCCAGCAGCTCGGATCTAGCGGGAGGCTCCTACGAGCAGTACTTC.

The count of this clone is one. This chain links TRBV9 with TRBJ1-2; TRBD1 aligns across 9 bases. This CDR3 region has 14 residues. Unmatched junction bases numbered 3, after V lost 4 bases and J lost 2 bases. Germline V gene data show CDR1 as SGDLS and CDR2 as YYNGEE. In DNA, the CDR3 is TGTGCCAGCAGCTTACAGGGGGCGAACTATGGCTACACCTTC. Amino acids: CASSLQGANYGYTF.

DNA of the CDR3: TGTGCCAGCAGTTTGTTCCTGACTAGCGGGGGAGAAAACATTCAGTACTTC. Translating gives CASSLFLTSGGENIQYF. This chain connects TRBV27 to TRBJ2-4; 12 bases fit TRBD2. The ends lost 3 bases at V and 5 bases at J; junction bases unmatched: 8. The germline V gene has CDR1 MNHEY and CDR2 SMNVEV (reference sequence). The CDR3 runs 17 residues.

The V gene is TRBV5-4, the J gene TRBJ2-7; 11 bases align to TRBD1. Germline V gives CDR1 SGHNT, CDR2 YYREEE (reference sequence). This CDR3 has 14 residues. The V and J ends lost 10 bases and 2 bases, in that order; junction bases with no gene match: 8. The CDR3 DNA is TGTGCCGCCGCACCGGGACAGGGGGCCTACGAGCAGTACTTC. Its translation is CAAAPGQGAYEQYF.